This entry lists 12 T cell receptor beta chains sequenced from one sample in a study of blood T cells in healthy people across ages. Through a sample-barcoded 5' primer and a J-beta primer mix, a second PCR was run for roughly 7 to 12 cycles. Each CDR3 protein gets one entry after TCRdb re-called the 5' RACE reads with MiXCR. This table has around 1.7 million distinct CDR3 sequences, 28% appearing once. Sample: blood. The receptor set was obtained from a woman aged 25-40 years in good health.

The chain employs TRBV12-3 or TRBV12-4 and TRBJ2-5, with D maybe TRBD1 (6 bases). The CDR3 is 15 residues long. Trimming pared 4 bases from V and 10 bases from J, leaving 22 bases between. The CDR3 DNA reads TGTGCCAGCAGTTCCGGACAGATCCCAAGAGAAGGCCAGTACTTC. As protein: CASSSGQIPREGQYF.

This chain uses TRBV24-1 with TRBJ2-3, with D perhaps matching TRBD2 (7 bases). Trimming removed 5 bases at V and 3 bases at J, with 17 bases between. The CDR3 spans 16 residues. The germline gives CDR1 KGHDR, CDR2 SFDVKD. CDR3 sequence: CATSGTRGAPTDTQYF. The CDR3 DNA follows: TGTGCCACCAGTGGTACCCGGGGGGCTCCGACAGATACGCAGTATTTT.

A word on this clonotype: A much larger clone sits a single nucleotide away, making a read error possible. This CDR3 is CAGRNNRGHQPQHF. The DNA of the CDR3 is TGTGCCGGCAGAAATAACCGGGGACACCAGCCCCAGCATTTT. The chain joins TRBV6-8 to TRBJ1-5, with a tentative D call TRBD1 (6 bases). The CDR3 has 14 residues. Germline V gives CDR1 MNHGY, CDR2 SAAAGT.

As DNA, the CDR3 is TGCGCCAGCGGGCAGGGACTAACCCCAACTAATCAGCAGTTCTTC. As protein: CASGQGLTPTNQQFF. The chain has TRBV4-1 and TRBJ2-1, with 7 bases matching TRBD2. The CDR3 consists of 15 residues. CDR1 is MGHRA, CDR2 YSYEKL, per germline. The V and J ends lost 8 bases and 11 bases, in that order; junction bases with no gene match: 18.

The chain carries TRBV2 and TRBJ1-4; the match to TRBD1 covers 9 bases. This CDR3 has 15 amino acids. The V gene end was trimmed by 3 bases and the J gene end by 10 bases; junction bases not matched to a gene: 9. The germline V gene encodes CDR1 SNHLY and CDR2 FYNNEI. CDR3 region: CASSDYRQGVGKLFF. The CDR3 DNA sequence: TGTGCCAGCAGTGACTACCGACAGGGGGTCGGAAAACTGTTTTTT.

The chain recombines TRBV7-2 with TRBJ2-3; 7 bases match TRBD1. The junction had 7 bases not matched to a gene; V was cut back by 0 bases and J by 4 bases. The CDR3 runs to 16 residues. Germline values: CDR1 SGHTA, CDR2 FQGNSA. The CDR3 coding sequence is TGTGCCAGCAGCTTAGCGTCGACAGGGTTGCCAGATACGCAGTATTTT. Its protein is CASSLASTGLPDTQYF. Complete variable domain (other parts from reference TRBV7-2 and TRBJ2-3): GAGVSQSPSNKVTEKGKDVELRCDPISGHTALYWYRQSLGQGLEFLIYFQGNSAPDKSGLPSDRFSAERTGGSVSTLTIQRTQQEDSAVYLCASSLASTGLPDTQYFGPGTRLTVL.

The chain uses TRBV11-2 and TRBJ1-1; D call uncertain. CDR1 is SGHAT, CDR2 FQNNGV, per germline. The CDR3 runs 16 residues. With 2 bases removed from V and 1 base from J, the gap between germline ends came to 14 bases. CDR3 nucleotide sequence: TGTGCCAGCAGCTTAAACGGGGAGCGGTCGAACACTGAAGCTTTCTTT. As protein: CASSLNGERSNTEAFF.

This CDR3 is CASSRKEGGGSATEAFF. The CDR3 DNA reads TGCGCCAGCAGCCGCAAGGAGGGTGGGGGGAGTGCGACTGAAGCTTTCTTT. The chain links TRBV4-3 to TRBJ1-1; D possibly corresponds to TRBD1 (5 bases). Germline CDR1 reads LGHNA; CDR2 reads YSLEER. V was trimmed by 4 bases and J by 5 bases, leaving 23 bases between them. This CDR3 comprises 17 residues.

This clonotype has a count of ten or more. CDR3 region: CASSGPDPEQYF. The CDR3 bases are TGTGCCAGCAGCGGACCCGATCCTGAGCAGTACTTC. This chain uses TRBV9 with TRBJ2-7; no firm D call. From germline, CDR1 is SGDLS and CDR2 YYNGEE. V lost 3 bases, J lost 7 bases, and 11 bases lay in between. There are 12 residues in the CDR3.

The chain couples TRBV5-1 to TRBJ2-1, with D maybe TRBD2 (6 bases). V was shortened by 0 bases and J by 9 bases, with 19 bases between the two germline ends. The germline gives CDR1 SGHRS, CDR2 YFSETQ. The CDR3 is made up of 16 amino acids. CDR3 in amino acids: CASSLAGGAQAGEQFF. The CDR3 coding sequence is TGCGCCAGCAGCTTGGCTGGGGGAGCGCAAGCGGGTGAGCAGTTCTTC.

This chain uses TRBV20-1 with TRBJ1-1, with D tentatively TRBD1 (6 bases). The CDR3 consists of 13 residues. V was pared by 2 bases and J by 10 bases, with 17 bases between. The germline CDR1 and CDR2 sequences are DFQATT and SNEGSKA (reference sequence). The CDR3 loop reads CSARTTGSRGAFF. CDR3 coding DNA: TGCAGTGCTAGAACGACCGGGTCCAGGGGAGCTTTCTTT.

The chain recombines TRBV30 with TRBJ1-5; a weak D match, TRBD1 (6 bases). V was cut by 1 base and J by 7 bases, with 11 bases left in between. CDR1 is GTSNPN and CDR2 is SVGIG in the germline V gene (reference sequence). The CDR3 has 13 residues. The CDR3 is CAWSGRGVQPQHF. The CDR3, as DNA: TGTGCCTGGAGTGGTAGGGGGGTACAGCCCCAGCATTTT.